The TCR beta chain described here comes from a study of blood T cell repertoires in COVID-19. Here immunoSEQ multiplex PCR was the method, and the copy in TCRdb shows in-frame clones only, minus some. The sample consists of 250,000 to 350,000 clones, about nine tenths of them appearing once. After removal of 4 bases from V and 7 bases from J, the junction contained 4 bases not matched to a gene. CDR1 is SEHNR and CDR2 is FQNEAQ in the germline V gene (reference sequence). CDR3 length equals 14 residues. The sample consisted of peripheral blood. This clonotype was obtained from a woman aged 40-49 years who had recovered from COVID-19. The rearrangement joins TRBV7-9 to TRBJ2-2, with 9 bases identical to TRBD2. CDR3 protein: CASSWVAGDGELFF. For the CDR3, the DNA is TGTGCCAGCAGCTGGGTAGCGGGAGACGGGGAGCTGTTTTTT.